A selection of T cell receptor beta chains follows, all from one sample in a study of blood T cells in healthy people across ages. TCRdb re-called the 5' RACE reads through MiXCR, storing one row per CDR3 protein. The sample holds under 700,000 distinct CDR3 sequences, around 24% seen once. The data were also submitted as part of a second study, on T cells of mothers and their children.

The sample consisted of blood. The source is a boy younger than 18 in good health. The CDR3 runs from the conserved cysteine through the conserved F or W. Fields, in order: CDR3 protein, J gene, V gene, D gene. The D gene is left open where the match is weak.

CDR3 protein: CASSLAGLADPSYEQYF; J gene: TRBJ2-7; V gene: TRBV7-8; D gene: TRBD2
CDR3 protein: CAWSGGVQETQYF; J gene: TRBJ2-5; V gene: TRBV30; D gene: .
CDR3 protein: CSVKSGTGTEAFF; J gene: TRBJ1-1; V gene: TRBV29-1; D gene: .
CDR3 protein: CSVDYRYLGGAQRNEQFF; J gene: TRBJ2-1; V gene: TRBV29-1; D gene: .
CDR3 protein: CASNRVEGTQYF; J gene: TRBJ2-5; V gene: TRBV6-6; D gene: .
CDR3 protein: CASSSLGLAGGRYEQYF; J gene: TRBJ2-7; V gene: TRBV7-9; D gene: TRBD2
CDR3 protein: CASSPRDRQNEQYF; J gene: TRBJ2-7; V gene: TRBV7-9; D gene: TRBD1
CDR3 protein: CASSYGPNGLRYF; J gene: TRBJ2-5; V gene: TRBV6-5; D gene: .
CDR3 protein: CASSRLAYEQYF; J gene: TRBJ2-7; V gene: TRBV12-3/TRBV12-4; D gene: .
CDR3 protein: CASSFLEAGGPVTQYF; J gene: TRBJ2-5; V gene: TRBV5-1; D gene: TRBD2
CDR3 protein: CASSPLSGAAYNEQFF; J gene: .; V gene: TRBV28; D gene: TRBD2
CDR3 protein: CSAEGLRRETQYF; J gene: TRBJ2-5; V gene: TRBV20-1; D gene: TRBD2
CDR3 protein: CSLEGHNQETQYF; J gene: TRBJ2-5; V gene: TRBV20-1; D gene: .
CDR3 protein: CASSPGTYANTGELFF; J gene: TRBJ2-2; V gene: TRBV11-2; D gene: .
CDR3 protein: CAISERETGGNTEAFF; J gene: TRBJ1-1; V gene: TRBV10-3; D gene: .
CDR3 protein: CASSFDRPGQFF; J gene: .; V gene: TRBV6-2/TRBV6-3; D gene: .
CDR3 protein: CASSLTKYEQYF; J gene: TRBJ2-7; V gene: TRBV5-1; D gene: .
CDR3 protein: CSARKANQETQYF; J gene: TRBJ2-5; V gene: TRBV20-1; D gene: .
CDR3 protein: CSVGLGTSATTDTQYF; J gene: TRBJ2-3; V gene: TRBV29-1; D gene: TRBD2
CDR3 protein: CASSVEDREYEQYF; J gene: TRBJ2-7; V gene: TRBV9; D gene: TRBD1
CDR3 protein: CSVSGVDTGELFF; J gene: TRBJ2-2; V gene: TRBV29-1; D gene: .
CDR3 protein: CASSQDWGASTDTQYF; J gene: TRBJ2-3; V gene: TRBV3-1; D gene: .
CDR3 protein: CATEPTGATEAFF; J gene: TRBJ1-1; V gene: TRBV24-1; D gene: .
CDR3 protein: CASSLGQGASDEKLFF; J gene: TRBJ1-4; V gene: TRBV4-1; D gene: TRBD1
CDR3 protein: CASGRGGGPSYEQYF; J gene: TRBJ2-7; V gene: TRBV6-2/TRBV6-3; D gene: .
CDR3 protein: CASSQATGEVGELFF; J gene: TRBJ2-2; V gene: TRBV4-3; D gene: TRBD1
CDR3 protein: CASSQVAGTSDPVEQFF; J gene: TRBJ2-1; V gene: TRBV3-1; D gene: TRBD2
CDR3 protein: CSVVSLGGETQYF; J gene: TRBJ2-5; V gene: TRBV29-1; D gene: TRBD2
CDR3 protein: CASSPGQGHQPQHF; J gene: TRBJ1-5; V gene: TRBV7-9; D gene: TRBD1
CDR3 protein: CAISESRGLYEQYF; J gene: TRBJ2-7; V gene: TRBV10-3; D gene: .
CDR3 protein: CASSFIIWDGNEKLFF; J gene: TRBJ1-4; V gene: TRBV28; D gene: .
CDR3 protein: CASRKTGAQISGELFF; J gene: TRBJ2-2; V gene: TRBV28; D gene: TRBD1
CDR3 protein: CSATQTLKGIQYF; J gene: TRBJ2-4; V gene: TRBV20-1; D gene: .
CDR3 protein: CASTWAGASSEQYF; J gene: TRBJ2-7; V gene: TRBV28; D gene: .
CDR3 protein: CARLRFLACPVFEQYF; J gene: .; V gene: TRBV12-3/TRBV12-4; D gene: .
CDR3 protein: CASSPEGLRGTGELFF; J gene: TRBJ2-2; V gene: TRBV7-2; D gene: .
CDR3 protein: CASSVDEGGAEKLFF; J gene: TRBJ1-4; V gene: TRBV9; D gene: .
CDR3 protein: CASSLVLWDSLFF; J gene: TRBJ2-1; V gene: TRBV7-9; D gene: TRBD1
CDR3 protein: CASAEIRAGGYTF; J gene: TRBJ1-2; V gene: TRBV2; D gene: .
CDR3 protein: CASSLVGQRKETQYF; J gene: TRBJ2-5; V gene: TRBV7-2; D gene: TRBD1
CDR3 protein: CASSYGQGGHEQYF; J gene: .; V gene: TRBV7-9; D gene: TRBD1
CDR3 protein: CASSQDYARPTNEKPFF; J gene: TRBJ1-4; V gene: TRBV4-3; D gene: .
CDR3 protein: CASSLVGELFF; J gene: TRBJ2-2; V gene: TRBV28; D gene: .
CDR3 protein: CSVGVAGANVLTF; J gene: TRBJ2-6; V gene: TRBV29-1; D gene: .
CDR3 protein: CASSPGTSGNNKQFF; J gene: .; V gene: TRBV5-1; D gene: TRBD2
CDR3 protein: CASRAGGHAQQFF; J gene: TRBJ2-1; V gene: TRBV2; D gene: TRBD2
CDR3 protein: CATSDSSGRDTGELFF; J gene: TRBJ2-2; V gene: TRBV24-1; D gene: TRBD2
CDR3 protein: CASRSTFGYTF; J gene: TRBJ1-2; V gene: TRBV27; D gene: .
CDR3 protein: CASSYQLAGQETQYF; J gene: TRBJ2-5; V gene: TRBV7-2; D gene: TRBD2
CDR3 protein: CSVGQETQYF; J gene: TRBJ2-5; V gene: TRBV29-1; D gene: .
CDR3 protein: CASSLYWEPSTYEQYF; J gene: TRBJ2-7; V gene: TRBV28; D gene: .
CDR3 protein: CASSLGGSQRNTQYF; J gene: TRBJ2-3; V gene: TRBV14; D gene: TRBD2
CDR3 protein: CASSFTGSNQPQHF; J gene: TRBJ1-5; V gene: TRBV12-3/TRBV12-4; D gene: .
CDR3 protein: CASSYWTGNGYTF; J gene: TRBJ1-2; V gene: TRBV6-2/TRBV6-3; D gene: TRBD1
CDR3 protein: CATSRDLEESYEQYF; J gene: TRBJ2-7; V gene: TRBV15; D gene: .